This T cell receptor (beta chain) is from a study of Tregs in tolerant kidney transplant recipients. Notes on the study in general: For some patients, primers changed over time, blocking nucleotide-level comparison.

The method was immunoSEQ multiplex PCR; TCRdb's version includes in-frame clones alone and lacks a portion of them. The sample carries 100,000 to 120,000 clones, roughly 90% recorded once. Concerning this clone itself: The antigen is unknown.

Source: CD4+ T cells from blood, taken before the transplant. The origin of this receptor is a human donor who received a combined kidney and bone marrow transplant.

CDR3 DNA sequence: TGTGCCAGCAGTGGGGCAGGAAAGAACACTGAAGCTTTCTTT. Translation: CASSGAGKNTEAFF. The V call is TRBV2, the J call TRBJ1-1; the D is unclear. Germline assignment: CDR1 SNHLY and CDR2 FYNNEI. CDR3 size: 14 residues. V lost 4 bases and J lost 1, with 10 bases in between.